This is a list of T cell receptor beta chains from one sample in a study of T cells expressing NK-cell markers. TCRdb re-called the 5' RACE reads; every CDR3 protein appears as one record, without DNA. The table gives 350,000 to 500,000 distinct CDR3 sequences; the top ten clones make up 7.3% of it. Sequenced input: blood T cells: a sorted CD56 or NKG2C T cell subset, CD4+ or CD8+ T cells, or bulk PBMC T cells (not recorded which). The receptors come from a woman between 18 and 69 years old in good health. CDR3s include the opening cysteine and the closing phenylalanine or tryptophan.

len	v_gene	j_gene	CDR3aa
14	TRBV20-1	TRBJ2-1	CSARPMPGKNEQFF
11	TRBV11-2	TRBJ2-5	CASRLAETQYF
14	TRBV7-3	TRBJ2-5	CASSLKGGGETQYF
15	TRBV7-2	TRBJ1-6	CASSERRGSDSPLHF
14	TRBV5-1	TRBJ2-3	CATGRKGTGDTQYF
14	TRBV7-2	TRBJ1-4	CASGQTATNEKLFF
16	TRBV20-1	TRBJ2-1	CSASQPRGGAYNEQFF
13	TRBV5-5	TRBJ2-1	CASSLTPYNEQFF
15	TRBV7-9	TRBJ1-1	CASSLAGFRNTEAFF
15	TRBV20-1	TRBJ2-5	CSAGPQAAGQETQYF
14	TRBV29-1	TRBJ2-1	CSVQGSDRYNEQFF
16	TRBV6-5	TRBJ1-4	CASSYQGVATNEKLFF
16	TRBV28	TRBJ2-1	CASSFTSGRAYNEQFF
15	TRBV27	TRBJ1-2	CASSIRVGQLYGYTF
14	TRBV20-1	TRBJ2-1	CSAPPSGRANEQFF
17	TRBV21-1	TRBJ2-5	CASSKGGPGTGMETQYF
14	TRBV20-1	TRBJ1-5	CSAPTGGNNQPQHF
14	TRBV20-1	TRBJ2-3	CSARVGGGADTQYF
15	TRBV20-1	TRBJ1-2	CSASPYADRGGGYTF
17	TRBV6-2/TRBV6-3	TRBJ2-7	CASSYDRTGKSPYEQYF
13	TRBV19	TRBJ1-5	CASSMIGNQPQHF
14	TRBV20-1	TRBJ1-2	CSARGTGGANGYTF
14	TRBV5-1	TRBJ2-3	CASSLGASGDTQYF
16	TRBV28	TRBJ2-1	CASSSGTDPTYNEQFF
15	TRBV5-1	TRBJ2-7	CASSLGPQGANEQYF
16	TRBV5-6	TRBJ2-7	CASSLERGSGSGEQYF
13	TRBV18	TRBJ2-3	CASSQGTTDTQYF
14	TRBV15	TRBJ2-1	CATSSSRSYNEQFF
15	TRBV5-1	TRBJ2-1	CASSLLSSGSYEQFF
13	TRBV7-2	TRBJ2-7	CASSFTSGNEQYF
14	TRBV7-2	TRBJ2-1	CASRTWDRRDEQFF
18	TRBV19	TRBJ2-3	CASRPPRDRGVKYDTQYF
14	TRBV6-1	TRBJ1-1	CASSSRRMNTEAFF
18	TRBV12-3/TRBV12-4	TRBJ2-1	CASSTLDDGRSSYNEQFF
15	TRBV4-2	TRBJ2-4	CASSQDSGQADIQYF
14	TRBV28	TRBJ2-7	CASSLFFGSYEQYF
12	TRBV27	TRBJ1-5	CASSRFGQPQHF
15	TRBV30	TRBJ2-2	CAKRTENTNTGELFF
13	TRBV11-2	TRBJ2-7	CASSFNIESEQYF
17	TRBV7-2	TRBJ2-1	CASSLALRRAPPNEQFF
13	TRBV27	TRBJ2-5	CASSLRGPGSQYF
17	TRBV7-7	TRBJ2-2	CASSSYSGRAPVGELFF
14	TRBV27	TRBJ2-7	CASSSRNASYEQYF
13	TRBV20-1	TRBJ2-7	CSARDLRGYEQYF